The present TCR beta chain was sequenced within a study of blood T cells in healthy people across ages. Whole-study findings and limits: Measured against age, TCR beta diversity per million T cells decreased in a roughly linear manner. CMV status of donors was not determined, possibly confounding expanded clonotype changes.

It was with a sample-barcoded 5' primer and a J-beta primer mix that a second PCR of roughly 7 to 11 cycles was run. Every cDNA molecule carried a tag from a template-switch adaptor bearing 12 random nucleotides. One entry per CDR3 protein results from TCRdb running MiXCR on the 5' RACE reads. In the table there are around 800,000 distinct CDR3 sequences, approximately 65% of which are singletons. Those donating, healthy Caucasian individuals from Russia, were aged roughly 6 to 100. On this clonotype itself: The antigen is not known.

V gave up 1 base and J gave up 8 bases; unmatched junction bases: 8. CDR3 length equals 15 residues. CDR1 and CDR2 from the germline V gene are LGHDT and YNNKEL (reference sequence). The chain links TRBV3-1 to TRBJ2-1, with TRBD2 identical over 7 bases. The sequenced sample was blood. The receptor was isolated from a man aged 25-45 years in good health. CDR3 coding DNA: TGTGCCAGCAGCCAAGGGGTAGCGGGTAGGGATGAGCAGTTCTTC. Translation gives CASSQGVAGRDEQFF.